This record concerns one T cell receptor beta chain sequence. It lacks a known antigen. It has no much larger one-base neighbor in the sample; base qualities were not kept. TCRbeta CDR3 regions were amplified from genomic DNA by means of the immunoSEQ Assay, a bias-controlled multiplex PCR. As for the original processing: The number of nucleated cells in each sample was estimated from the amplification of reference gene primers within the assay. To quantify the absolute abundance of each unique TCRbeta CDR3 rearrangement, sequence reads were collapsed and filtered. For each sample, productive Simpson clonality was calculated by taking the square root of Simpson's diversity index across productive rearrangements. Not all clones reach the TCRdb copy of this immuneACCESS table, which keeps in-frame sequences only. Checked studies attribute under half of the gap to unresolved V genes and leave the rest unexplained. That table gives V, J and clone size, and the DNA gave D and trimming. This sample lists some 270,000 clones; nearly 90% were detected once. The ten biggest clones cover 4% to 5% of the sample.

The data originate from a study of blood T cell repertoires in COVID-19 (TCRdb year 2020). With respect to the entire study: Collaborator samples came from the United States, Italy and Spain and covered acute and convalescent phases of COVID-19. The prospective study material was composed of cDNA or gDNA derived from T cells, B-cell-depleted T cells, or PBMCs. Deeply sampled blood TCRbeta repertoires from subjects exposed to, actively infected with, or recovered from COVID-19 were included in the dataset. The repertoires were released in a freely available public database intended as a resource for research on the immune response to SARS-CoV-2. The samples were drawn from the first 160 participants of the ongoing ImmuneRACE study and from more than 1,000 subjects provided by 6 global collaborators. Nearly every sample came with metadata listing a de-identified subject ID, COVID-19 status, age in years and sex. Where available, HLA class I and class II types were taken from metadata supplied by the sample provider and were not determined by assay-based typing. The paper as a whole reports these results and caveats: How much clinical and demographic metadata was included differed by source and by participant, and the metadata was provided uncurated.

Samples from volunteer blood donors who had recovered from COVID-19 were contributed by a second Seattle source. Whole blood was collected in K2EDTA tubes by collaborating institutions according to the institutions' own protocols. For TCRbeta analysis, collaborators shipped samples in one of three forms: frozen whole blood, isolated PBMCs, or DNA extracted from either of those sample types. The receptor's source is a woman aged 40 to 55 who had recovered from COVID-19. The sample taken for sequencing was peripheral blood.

The CDR3 in this case is CASSEGEIRSNQPQHF. The bases read TGTGCCAGCAGTGAAGGGGAGATCCGGAGCAATCAGCCCCAGCATTTT. The chain uses TRBV6-1 and TRBJ1-5; no D gene can be assigned with confidence. From the cysteine through the phenylalanine, the CDR3 covers 16 amino acids. Only the CDR3 part of the read is kept: 48 bases, read in frame from the first base. Trimming costs V 1 base and J 1 base, and their ends lie 11 bases apart. Based on the germline V gene, the CDR1 and CDR2 sequences are MNHNS and SASEGT.